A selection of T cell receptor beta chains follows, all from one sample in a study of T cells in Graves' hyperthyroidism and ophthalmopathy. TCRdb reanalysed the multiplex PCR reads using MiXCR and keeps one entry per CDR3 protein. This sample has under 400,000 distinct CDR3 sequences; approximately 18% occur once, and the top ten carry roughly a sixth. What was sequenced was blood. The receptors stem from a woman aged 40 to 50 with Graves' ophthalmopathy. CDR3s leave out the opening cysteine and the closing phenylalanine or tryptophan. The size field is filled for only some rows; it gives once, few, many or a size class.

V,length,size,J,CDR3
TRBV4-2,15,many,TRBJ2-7,ASSRLTSGRSSYEQY
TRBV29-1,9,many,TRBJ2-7,SVGTNREQY
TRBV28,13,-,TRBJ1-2,ASSIIRVFDYGYT
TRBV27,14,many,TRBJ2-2,ASTLIVAGAFGELF
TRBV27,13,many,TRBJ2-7,ASSLAGTGVDEQY
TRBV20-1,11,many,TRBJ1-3,SANDRGGNTIY
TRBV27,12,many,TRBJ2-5,ASSPHGTRETQY
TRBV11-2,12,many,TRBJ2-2,ASSPTGATGELF
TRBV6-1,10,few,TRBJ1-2,ASSELDYGYT
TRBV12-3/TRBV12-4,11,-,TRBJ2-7,ASNLGSSYEQY
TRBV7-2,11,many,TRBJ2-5,ASSLVQGETQY
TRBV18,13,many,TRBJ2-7,ASSPPSGSTDEQY
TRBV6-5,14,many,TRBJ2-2,ASSYAGTSGRGELF
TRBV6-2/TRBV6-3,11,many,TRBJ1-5,ASSLFTYQPQH
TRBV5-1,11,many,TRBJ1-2,ASSQAPSRGYT
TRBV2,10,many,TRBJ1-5,ASNRLGQPQH
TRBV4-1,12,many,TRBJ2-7,ASSREERAYEQY
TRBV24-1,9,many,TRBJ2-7,ATSDLYEQY
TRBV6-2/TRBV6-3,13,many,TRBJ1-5,ASSEVASSSQPQH
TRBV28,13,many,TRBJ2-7,ASSSQLAAAWEQY
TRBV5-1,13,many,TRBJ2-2,ASSLSGRGTGELF
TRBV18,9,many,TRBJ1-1,ASSANTEAF
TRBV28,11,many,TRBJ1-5,ASSLYRDQPQH
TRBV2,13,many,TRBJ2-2,ASRGVSHATGELF
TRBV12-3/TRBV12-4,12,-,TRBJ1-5,ASSPTNLGRPQH
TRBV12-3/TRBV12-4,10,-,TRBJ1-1,ASRLMNTEAF
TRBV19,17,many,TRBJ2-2,ASSINPRGLAGETGELF
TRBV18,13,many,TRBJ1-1,ASSPQTRMNTEAF
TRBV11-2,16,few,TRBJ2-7,ASSLGTETSGAAYEQY
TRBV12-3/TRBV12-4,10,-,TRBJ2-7,ASSLEGYKQY
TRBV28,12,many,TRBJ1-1,ASSGRFEGTEAF
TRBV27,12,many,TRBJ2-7,ASAQGGSSYEQY
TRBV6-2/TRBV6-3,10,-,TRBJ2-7,ASSRGGQQQY
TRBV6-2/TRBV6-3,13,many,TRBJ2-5,ASSLYPSGRETQY
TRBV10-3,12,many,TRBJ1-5,AISDGRVGQPQH
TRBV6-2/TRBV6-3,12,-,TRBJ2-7,ASSFTSEIYEQY
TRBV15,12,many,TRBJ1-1,ATSRLSGNTEAF
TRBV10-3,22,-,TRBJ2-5,AISEWLGDKTSGRNMGVGKTQY
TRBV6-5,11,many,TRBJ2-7,ASSYSVQGEQY
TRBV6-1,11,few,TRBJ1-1,ASNRGMNTEAF
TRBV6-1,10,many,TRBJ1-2,ASSGTGVGYT
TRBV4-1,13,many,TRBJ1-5,ASSQVPGGDQPQH
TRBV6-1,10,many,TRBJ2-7,ASGREGYEQY
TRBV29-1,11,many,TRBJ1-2,SVLEGRLDGYT
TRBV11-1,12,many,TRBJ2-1,ASSPRGGNNEQF
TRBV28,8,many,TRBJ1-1,ASSTTEAF
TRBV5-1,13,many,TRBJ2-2,ASSLAAGGTGELF